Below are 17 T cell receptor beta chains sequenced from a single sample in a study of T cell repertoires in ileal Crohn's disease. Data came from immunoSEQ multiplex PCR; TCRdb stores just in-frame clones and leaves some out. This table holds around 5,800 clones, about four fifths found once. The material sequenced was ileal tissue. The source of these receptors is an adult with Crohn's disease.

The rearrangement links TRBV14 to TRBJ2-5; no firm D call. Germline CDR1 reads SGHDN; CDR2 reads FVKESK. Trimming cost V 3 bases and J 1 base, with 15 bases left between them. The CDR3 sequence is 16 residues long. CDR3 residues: CASSQSRIRGQETQYF. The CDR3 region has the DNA TGTGCCAGCAGCCAGAGCCGGATCAGAGGCCAAGAGACCCAGTACTTC.

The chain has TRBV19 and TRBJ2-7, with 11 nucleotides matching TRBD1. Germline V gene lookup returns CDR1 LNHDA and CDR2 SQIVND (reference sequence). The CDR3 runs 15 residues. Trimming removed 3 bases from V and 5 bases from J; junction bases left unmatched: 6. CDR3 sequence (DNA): TGTGCCAGTAGTATTGGGACAGGGGGTGTCAACGAGCAGTACTTC. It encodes CASSIGTGGVNEQYF.

CDR3 nucleotide sequence: TGTGCCATCAGTGATGGAGGGTTCTATGGCTACACCTTC. Translating it yields CAISDGGFYGYTF. This chain joins TRBV10-3 and TRBJ1-2, with D unclear. In germline, CDR1 is ENHRY, CDR2 SYGVKD. The CDR3 sequence is 13 residues long. V shed 3 bases and J shed 4 bases, with 9 bases lying between them.

The CDR3: CASSISHLMNTEAFF. The CDR3 nucleotides read TGCGCCAGCAGCATCTCTCACCTAATGAACACTGAAGCTTTCTTT. V usage is TRBV5-1 and J usage is TRBJ1-1; D gene uncertain. The CDR3 sequence is 15 residues long. Trimming shortened V by 4 bases and J by 0 bases, and 13 bases separated the two germline ends. In germline, CDR1 is SGHRS, CDR2 YFSETQ.

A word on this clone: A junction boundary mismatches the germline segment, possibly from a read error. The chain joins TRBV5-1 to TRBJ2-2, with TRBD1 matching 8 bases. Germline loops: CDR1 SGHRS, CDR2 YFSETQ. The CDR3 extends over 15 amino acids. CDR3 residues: CASTGTGAKTGELFF. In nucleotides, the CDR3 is TGCGCCAGCACCGGGACAGGCGCGAAAACCGGGGAGCTGTTTTTT.

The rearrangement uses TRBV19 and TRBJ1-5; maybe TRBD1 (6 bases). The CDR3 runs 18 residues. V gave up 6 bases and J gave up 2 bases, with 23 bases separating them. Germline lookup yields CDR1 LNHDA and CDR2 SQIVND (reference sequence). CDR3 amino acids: CASRRGAGELGRNQPQHF. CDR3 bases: TGTGCCAGTAGAAGGGGGGCGGGGGAATTGGGGCGCAATCAGCCCCAGCATTTT.

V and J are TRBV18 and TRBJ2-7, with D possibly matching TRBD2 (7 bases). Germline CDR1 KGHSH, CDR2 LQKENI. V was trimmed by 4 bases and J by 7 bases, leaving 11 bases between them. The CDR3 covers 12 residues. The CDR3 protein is CASSHREGEQYF. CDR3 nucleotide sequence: TGTGCCAGCTCACACAGGGAGGGGGAGCAGTACTTC. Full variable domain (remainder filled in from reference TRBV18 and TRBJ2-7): NAGVMQNPRHLVRRRGQEARLRCSPMKGHSHVYWYRQLPEEGLKFMVYLQKENIIDESGMPKERFSAEFPKEGPSILRIQQVVRGDSAAYFCASSHREGEQYFGPGTRLTVT.

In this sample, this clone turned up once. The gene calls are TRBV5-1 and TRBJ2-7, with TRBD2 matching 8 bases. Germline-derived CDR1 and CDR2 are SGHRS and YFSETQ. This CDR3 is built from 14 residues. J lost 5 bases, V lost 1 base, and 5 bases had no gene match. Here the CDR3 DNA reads TGCGCCAGCAGCTTGTTCGGGGGGGCCGACGAGCAGTACTTC. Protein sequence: CASSLFGGADEQYF.

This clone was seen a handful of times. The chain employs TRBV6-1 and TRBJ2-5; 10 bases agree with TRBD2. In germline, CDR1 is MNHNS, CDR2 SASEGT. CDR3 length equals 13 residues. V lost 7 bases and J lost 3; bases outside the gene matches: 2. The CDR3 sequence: CASTSGGEETQYF. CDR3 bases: TGTGCCAGCACCAGCGGGGGGGAAGAGACCCAGTACTTC.

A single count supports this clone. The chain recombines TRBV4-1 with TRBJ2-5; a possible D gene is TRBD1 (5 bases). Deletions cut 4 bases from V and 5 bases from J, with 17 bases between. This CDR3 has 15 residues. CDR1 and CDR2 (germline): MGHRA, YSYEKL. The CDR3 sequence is CASSRQDQGWETQYF. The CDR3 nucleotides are TGCGCCAGCAGCCGCCAAGACCAGGGTTGGGAGACCCAGTACTTC.

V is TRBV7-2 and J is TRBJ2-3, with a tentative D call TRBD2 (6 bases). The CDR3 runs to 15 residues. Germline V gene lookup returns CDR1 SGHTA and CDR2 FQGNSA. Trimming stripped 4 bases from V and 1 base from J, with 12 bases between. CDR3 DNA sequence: TGTGCCAGCAGCTCGCAACCGGGGGGCACAGATACGCAGTATTTT. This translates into CASSSQPGGTDTQYF.

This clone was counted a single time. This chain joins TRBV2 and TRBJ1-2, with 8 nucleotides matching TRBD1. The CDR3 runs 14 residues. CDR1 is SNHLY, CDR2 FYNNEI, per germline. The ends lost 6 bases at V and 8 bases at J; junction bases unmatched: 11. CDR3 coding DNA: TGTGCCAGCAGCCAACGGACAGGGATCGAGGGCTACACCTTC. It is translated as CASSQRTGIEGYTF.

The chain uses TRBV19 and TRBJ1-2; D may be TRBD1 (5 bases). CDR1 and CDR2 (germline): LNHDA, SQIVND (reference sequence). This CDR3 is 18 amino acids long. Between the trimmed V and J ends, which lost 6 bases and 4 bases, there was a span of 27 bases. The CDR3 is CASSHGSTGGAGSYGYTF. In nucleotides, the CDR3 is TGTGCCAGTAGCCATGGGAGTACAGGTGGGGCCGGGAGCTATGGCTACACCTTC.

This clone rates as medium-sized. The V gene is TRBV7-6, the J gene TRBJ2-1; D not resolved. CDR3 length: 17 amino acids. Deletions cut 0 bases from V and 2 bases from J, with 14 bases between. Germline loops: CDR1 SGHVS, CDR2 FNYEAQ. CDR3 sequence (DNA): TGTGCCAGCAGCTTAGCCCATAGTGGAGCCCCCTACAATGAGCAGTTCTTC. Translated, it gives CASSLAHSGAPYNEQFF.

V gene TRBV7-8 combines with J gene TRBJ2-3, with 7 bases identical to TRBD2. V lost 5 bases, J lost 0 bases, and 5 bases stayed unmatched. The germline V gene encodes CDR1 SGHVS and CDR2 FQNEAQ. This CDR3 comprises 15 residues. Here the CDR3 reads CASSLLGGSTDTQYF. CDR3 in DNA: TGTGCCAGCAGCCTCCTCGGGGGGAGCACAGATACGCAGTATTTT.

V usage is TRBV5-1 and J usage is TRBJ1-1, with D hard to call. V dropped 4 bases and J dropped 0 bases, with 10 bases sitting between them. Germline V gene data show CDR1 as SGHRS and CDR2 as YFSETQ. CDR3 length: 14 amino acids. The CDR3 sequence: CASSTGLLNTEAFF. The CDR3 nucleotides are TGCGCCAGCAGCACTGGACTGTTGAACACTGAAGCTTTCTTT. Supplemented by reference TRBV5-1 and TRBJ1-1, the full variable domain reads KAGVTQTPRYLIKTRGQQVTLSCSPISGHRSVSWYQQTPGQGLQFLFEYFSETQRNKGNFPGRFSGRQFSNSRSEMNVSTLELGDSALYLCASSTGLLNTEAFFGQGTRLTVV.

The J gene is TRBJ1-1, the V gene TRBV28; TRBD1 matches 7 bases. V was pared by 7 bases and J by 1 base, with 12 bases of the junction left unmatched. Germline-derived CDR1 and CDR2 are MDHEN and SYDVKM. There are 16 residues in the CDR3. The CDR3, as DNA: TGTGCCAGCAAGGGTCTGGGGACAGTAGAGAACACTGAAGCTTTCTTT. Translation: CASKGLGTVENTEAFF.